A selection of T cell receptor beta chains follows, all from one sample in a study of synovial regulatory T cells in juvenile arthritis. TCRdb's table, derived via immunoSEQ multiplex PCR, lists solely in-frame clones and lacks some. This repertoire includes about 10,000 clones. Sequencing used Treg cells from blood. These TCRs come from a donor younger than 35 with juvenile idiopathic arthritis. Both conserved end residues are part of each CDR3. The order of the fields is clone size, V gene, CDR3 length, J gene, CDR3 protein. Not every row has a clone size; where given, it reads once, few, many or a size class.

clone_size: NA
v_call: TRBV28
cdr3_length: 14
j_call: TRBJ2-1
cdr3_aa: CASSRRGGYNEQFF

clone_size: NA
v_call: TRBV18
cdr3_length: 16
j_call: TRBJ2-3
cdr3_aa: CASSPPLAGVSDTQYF

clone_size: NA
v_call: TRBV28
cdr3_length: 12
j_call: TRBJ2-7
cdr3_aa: CASSRTVYEQYF

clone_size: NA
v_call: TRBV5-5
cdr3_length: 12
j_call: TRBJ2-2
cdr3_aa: CASSPNTGELFF

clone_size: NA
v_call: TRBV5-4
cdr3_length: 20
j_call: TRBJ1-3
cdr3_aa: CASSYDRVGGVGDRGNTIYF

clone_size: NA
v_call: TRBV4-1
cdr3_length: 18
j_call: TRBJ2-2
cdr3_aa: CASSQEKAGRPNTGELFF

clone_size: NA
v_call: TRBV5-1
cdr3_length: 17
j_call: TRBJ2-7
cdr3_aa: CASSLTGQGLASGEQYF

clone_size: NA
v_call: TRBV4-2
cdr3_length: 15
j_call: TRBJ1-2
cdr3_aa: CASSEGQGRDYGYTF

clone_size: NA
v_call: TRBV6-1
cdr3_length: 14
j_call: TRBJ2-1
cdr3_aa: CASSEGDVNNEQFF

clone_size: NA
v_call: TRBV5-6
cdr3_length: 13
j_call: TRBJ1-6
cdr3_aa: CASSWGRNSPLHF

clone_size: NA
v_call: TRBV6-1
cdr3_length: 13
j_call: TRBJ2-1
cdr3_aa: CASSLSSYNEQFF

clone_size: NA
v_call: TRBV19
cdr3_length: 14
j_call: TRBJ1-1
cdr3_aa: CASSIGRTNTEAFF

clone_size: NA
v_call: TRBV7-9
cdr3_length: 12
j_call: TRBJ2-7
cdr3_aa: CASSLHRYEQYF

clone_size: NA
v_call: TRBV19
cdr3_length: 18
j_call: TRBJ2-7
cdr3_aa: CASSIFRGSSIKIYEQYF

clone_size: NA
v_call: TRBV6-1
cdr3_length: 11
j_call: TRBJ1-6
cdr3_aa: CASSEVAPLHF

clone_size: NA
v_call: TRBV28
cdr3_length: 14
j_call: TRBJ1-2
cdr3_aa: CASSRNGGGGGYTF

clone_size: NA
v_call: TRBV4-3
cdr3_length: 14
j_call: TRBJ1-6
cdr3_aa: CASSQGKGNSPLHF

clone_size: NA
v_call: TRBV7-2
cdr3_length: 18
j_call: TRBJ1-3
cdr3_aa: CASSSKMRGVGSGNTIYF

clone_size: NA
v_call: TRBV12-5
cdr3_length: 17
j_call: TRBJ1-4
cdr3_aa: CASGLGTRGAFNEKLFF

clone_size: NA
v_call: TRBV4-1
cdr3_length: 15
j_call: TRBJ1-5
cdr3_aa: CASSQNQAVNQPQHF

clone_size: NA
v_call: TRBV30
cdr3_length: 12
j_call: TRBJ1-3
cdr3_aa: CAWDDSGNTIYF

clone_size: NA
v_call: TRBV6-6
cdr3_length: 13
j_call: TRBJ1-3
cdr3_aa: CASSYSRGNTIYF

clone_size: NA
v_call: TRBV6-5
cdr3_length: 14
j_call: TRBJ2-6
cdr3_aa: CASSSVAGANVLTF

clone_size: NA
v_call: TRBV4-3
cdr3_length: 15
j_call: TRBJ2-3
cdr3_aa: CASSQDPRQTDTQYF

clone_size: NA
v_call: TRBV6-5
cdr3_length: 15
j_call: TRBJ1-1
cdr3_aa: CASSYGWYGNTEAFF

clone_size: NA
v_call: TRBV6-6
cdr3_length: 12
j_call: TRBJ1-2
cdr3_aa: CASSPPGIGYTF

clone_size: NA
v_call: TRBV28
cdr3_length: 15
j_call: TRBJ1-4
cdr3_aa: CASSSLGTWNEGLFF

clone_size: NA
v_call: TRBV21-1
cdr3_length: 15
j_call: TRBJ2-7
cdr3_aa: CASSYPRDFPYEQYF

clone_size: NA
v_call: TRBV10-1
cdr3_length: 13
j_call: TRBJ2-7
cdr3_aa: CASSPGGQGGQYF

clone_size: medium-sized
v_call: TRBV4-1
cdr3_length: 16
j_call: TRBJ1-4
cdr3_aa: CASSHQDRGRNEKLFF

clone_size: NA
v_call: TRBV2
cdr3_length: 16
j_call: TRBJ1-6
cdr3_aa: CASARTGVLNNSPLHF

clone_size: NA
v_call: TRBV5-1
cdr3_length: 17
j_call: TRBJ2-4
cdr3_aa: CASSLVSGVKYQNIQYF

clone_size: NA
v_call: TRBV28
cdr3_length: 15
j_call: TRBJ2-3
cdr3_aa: CATTDGGTGAYTQYF

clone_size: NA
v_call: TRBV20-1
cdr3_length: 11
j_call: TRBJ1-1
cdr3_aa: CSARRASEAFF

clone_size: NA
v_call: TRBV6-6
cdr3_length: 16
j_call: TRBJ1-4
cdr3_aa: CASSYDLRPSNEKLFF

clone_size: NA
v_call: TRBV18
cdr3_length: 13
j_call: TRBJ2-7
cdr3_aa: CASSRGDQYEQYF

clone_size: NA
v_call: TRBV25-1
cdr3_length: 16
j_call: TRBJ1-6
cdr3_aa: CASSEAFGTVNSPLHF

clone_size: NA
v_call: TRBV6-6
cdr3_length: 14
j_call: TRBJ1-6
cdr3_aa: CASTGRSYNSPLHF

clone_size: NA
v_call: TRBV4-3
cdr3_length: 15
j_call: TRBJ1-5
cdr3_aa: CASSQEVRGAQPQHF

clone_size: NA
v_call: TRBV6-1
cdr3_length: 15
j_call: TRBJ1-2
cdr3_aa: CASRTMDRGYYGYTF

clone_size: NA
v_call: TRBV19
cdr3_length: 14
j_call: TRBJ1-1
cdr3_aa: CASSIDSGNTEAFF

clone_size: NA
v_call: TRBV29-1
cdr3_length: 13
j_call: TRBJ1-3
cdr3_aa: CSVEDTGLNTIYF

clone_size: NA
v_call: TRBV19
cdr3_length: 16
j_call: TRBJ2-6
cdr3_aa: CASTSRRISGANVLTF

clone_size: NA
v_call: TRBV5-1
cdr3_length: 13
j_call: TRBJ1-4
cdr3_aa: CASSLATGGKLFF

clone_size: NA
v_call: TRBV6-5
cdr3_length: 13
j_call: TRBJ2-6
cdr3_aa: CASTAGSPNVLTF

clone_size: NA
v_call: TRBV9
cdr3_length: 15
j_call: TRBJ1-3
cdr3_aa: CASSVSPYSGNTIYF

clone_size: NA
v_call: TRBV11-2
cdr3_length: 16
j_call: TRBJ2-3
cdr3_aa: CASSLLAGRGSDTQYF

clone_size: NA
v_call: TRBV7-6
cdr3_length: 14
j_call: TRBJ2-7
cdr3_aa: CASSHGQGNSPLYF

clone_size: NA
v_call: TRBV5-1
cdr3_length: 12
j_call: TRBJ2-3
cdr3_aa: CASSGPIDTQYF

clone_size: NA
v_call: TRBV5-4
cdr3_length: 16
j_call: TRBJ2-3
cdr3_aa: CASSLGGQGKRDTQYF

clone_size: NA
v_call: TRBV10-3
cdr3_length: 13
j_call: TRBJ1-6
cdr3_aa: CAITANHLSPLHF

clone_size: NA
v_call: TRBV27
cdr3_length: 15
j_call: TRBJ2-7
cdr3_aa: CASSFARGSTYEQYF

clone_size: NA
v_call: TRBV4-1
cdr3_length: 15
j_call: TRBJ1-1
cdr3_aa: CASSQDPQGVVEAFF

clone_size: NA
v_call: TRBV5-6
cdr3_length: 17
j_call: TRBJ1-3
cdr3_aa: CASSGRGARPTGNTIYF

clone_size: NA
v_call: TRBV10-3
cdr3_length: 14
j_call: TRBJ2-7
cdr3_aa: CAISERQGAHEQYF

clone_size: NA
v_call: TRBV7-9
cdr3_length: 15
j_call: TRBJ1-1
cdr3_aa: CASSARGTGRTEAFF

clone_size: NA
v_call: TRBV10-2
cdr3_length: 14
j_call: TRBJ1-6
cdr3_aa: CASSEIVYNSPLHF

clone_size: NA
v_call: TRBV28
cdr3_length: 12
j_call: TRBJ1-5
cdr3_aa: CASRGANQPQHF

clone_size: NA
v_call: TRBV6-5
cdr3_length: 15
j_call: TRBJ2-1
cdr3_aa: CASRMPGLAVNEQFF

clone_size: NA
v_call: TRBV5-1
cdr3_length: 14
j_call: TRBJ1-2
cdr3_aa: CASSGTGTGYGYTF